The entry that follows covers one T cell receptor beta chain sequence. Its target is not known. TCRdb's table, derived via immunoSEQ multiplex PCR, lists solely in-frame clones and lacks some. The repertoire holds 150,000 or so clones, with around 90% as singletons. The sample belongs to a study of graft-versus-host responses after intestinal transplantation. Study overall: The whole recipient group had anti-thymocyte globulin induction followed by tacrolimus and steroids for two to three years.

The study, taken as a whole, reports: Recipient marrow held GvH clones, some first seen in ileum or blood. Clonal ratios of graft-versus-host to host-versus-graft in allografts were high for patients exhibiting graft-donor T cell macrochimerism. Early post-transplant falls in HvG clones accompanied the peak levels of circulating GvH clones.

V was cut by 7 bases and J by 3 bases, with 16 bases left in between. The CDR3 consists of 14 residues. Germline values: CDR1 SGHAT, CDR2 FQNNGV. Source: unstimulated CD4+ T cells sorted from spleen or lymph node cells, taken before intestinal transplant. V and J are TRBV11-2 and TRBJ2-7; a possible D gene is TRBD1 (6 bases). This clonotype was sampled from a human donor who received an intestinal transplant. As DNA, the CDR3 is TGTGCCAGCACACGTACCACAGGGATCTACGAGCAGTACTTC. Translating gives CASTRTTGIYEQYF.